This TCR beta chain is from a study of siplizumab effects on memory and regulatory T cells. Sequencing was performed with immunoSEQ multiplex PCR; in TCRdb, only in-frame clones are kept and a portion is missing. The table has tens of thousands of clones, just over 95% seen once. V was trimmed by 4 bases and J by 4 bases, leaving 13 bases between them. Germline loops: CDR1 LGHNA, CDR2 YNFKEQ. The CDR3 contains 15 residues. Sequenced material: naive CD8+ T cells sorted from blood. V is TRBV4-2 and J is TRBJ1-4, with D perhaps TRBD1 (5 bases). The source is a human donor in good health. CDR3 in amino acids: CASSPTGGDNEKLFF. The CDR3 nucleotides are TGTGCCAGCAGCCCGACGGGGGGAGATAATGAAAAACTGTTTTTT.